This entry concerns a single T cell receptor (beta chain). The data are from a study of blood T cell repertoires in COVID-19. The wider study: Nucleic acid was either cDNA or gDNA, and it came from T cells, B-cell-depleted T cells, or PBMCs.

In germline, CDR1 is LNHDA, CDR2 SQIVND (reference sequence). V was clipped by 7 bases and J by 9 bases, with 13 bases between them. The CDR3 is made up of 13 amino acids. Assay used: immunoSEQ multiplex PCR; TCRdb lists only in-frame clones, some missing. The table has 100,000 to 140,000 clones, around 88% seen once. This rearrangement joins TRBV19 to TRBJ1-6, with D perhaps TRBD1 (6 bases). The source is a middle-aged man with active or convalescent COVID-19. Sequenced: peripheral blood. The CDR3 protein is CASKWGRGSPLHF. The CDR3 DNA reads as TGTGCCAGTAAGTGGGGCAGGGGTTCACCCCTCCACTTT.